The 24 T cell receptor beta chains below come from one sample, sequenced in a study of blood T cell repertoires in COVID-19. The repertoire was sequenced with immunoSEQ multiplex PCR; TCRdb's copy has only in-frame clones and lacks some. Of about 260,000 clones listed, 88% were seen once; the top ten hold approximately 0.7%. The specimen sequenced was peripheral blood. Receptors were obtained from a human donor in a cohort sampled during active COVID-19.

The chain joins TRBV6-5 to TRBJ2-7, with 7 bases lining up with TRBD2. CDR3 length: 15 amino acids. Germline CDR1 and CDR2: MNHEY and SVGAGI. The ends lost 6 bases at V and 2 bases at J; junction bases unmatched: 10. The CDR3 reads CASSPAGRATYEQYF. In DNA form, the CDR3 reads TGTGCCAGCAGCCCGGCGGGGAGGGCTACCTACGAGCAGTACTTC.

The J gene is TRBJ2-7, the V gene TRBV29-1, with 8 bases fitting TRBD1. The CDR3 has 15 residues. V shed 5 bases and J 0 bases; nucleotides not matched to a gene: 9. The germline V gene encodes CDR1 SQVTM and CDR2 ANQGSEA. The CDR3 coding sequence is TGCAGCGTTCAAAGGACAGGGCCCAGCTCCTACGAGCAGTACTTC. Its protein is CSVQRTGPSSYEQYF.

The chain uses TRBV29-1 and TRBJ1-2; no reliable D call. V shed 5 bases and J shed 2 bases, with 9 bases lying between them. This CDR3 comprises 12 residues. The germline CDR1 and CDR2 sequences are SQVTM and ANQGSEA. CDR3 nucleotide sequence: TGCAGCGTTCGCAACTCAAACTATGGCTACACCTTC. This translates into CSVRNSNYGYTF.

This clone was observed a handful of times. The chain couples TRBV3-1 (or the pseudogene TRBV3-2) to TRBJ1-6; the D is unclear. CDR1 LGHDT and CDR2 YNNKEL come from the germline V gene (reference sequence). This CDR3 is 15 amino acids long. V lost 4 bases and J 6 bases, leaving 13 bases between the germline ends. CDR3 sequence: CASSPENLTNSPLHF. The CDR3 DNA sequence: TGTGCCAGCAGCCCGGAGAACCTCACTAATTCACCCCTCCACTTT.

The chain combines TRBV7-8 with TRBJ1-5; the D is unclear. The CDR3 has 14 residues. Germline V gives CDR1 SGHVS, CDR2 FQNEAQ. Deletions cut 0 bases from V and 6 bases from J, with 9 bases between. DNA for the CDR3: TGTGCCAGCAGCTTAGCAGGCCTAGCTCAGCCCCAGCATTTT. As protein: CASSLAGLAQPQHF.

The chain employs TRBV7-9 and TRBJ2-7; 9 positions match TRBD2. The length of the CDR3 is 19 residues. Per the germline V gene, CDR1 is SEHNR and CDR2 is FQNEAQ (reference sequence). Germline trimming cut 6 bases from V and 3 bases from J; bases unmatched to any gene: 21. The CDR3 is CASSSGGVRASGEFYEQYF. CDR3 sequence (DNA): TGTGCCAGCAGTTCGGGAGGCGTGAGAGCTAGCGGGGAGTTCTACGAGCAGTACTTC.

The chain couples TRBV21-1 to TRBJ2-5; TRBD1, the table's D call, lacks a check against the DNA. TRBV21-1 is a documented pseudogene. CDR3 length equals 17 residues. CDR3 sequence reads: CASSKGQGPNFQETQYF. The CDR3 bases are TGTGCCAGCAGCAAGGGTCAGGGCCCAAACTTTCAAGAGACCCAGTACTTC.

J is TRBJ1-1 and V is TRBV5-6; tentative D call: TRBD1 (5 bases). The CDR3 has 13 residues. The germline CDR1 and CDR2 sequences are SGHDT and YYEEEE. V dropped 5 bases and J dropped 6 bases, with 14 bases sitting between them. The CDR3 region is CASSSDTVAEAFF. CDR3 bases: TGTGCCAGCAGTTCGGACACAGTAGCTGAAGCTTTCTTT.

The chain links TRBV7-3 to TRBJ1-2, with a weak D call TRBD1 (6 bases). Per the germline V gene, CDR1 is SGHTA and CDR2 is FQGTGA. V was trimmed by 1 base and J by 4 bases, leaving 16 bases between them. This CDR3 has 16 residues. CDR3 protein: CASSLIAGELSYGYTF. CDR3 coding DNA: TGTGCCAGCAGCTTAATTGCAGGGGAATTGAGCTATGGCTACACCTTC.

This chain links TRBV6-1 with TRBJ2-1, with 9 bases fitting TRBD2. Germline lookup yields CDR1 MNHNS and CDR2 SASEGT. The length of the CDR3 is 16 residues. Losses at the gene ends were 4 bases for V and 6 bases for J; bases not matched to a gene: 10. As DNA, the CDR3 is TGTGCCAGCAGTGGACTGGGGAGTAGCGGGGGCAATGAGCAGTTCTTC. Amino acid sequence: CASSGLGSSGGNEQFF.

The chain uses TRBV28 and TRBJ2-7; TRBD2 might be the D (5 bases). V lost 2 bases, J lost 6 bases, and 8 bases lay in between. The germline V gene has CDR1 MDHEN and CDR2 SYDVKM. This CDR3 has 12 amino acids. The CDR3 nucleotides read TGTGCCAGCAGTTTAAGAGGGTTCGAGCAGTACTTC. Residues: CASSLRGFEQYF.

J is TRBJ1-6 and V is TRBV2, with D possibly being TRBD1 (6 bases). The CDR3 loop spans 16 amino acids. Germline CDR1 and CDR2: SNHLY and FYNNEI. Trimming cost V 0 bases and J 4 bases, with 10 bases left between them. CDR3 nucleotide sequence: TGTGCCAGCAGTGAAGCCGGGACACCTTATAATTCACCCCTCCACTTT. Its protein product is CASSEAGTPYNSPLHF. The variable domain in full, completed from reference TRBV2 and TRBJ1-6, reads EPEVTQTPSHQVTQMGQEVILRCVPISNHLYFYWYRQILGQKVEFLVSFYNNEISEKSEIFDDQFSVERPDGSNFTLKIRSTKLEDSAMYFCASSEAGTPYNSPLHFGNGTRLTVT.

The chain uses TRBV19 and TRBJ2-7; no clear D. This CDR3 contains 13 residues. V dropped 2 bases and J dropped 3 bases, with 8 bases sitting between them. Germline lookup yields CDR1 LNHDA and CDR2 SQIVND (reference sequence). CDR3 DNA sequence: TGTGCCAGTAGTATAAACACCCGCTACGAGCAGTACTTC. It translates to CASSINTRYEQYF.

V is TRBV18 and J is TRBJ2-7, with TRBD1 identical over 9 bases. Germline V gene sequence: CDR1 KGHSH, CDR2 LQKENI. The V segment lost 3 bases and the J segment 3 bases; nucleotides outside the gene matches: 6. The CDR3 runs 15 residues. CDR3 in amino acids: CASSPPGQGSYEQYF. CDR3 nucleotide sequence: TGTGCCAGCTCACCCCCGGGACAGGGCAGCTACGAGCAGTACTTC.

CDR3 bases: TGCAGCGTTGAGGCTCTTAGCCCCTACGAGCAGTACTTC. Its translation: CSVEALSPYEQYF. The gene calls are TRBV29-1 and TRBJ2-7; no clear D. The CDR3 spans 13 residues. Germline V lookup: CDR1 SQVTM, CDR2 ANQGSEA. Trimming pared 3 bases from V and 2 bases from J, leaving 11 bases between.

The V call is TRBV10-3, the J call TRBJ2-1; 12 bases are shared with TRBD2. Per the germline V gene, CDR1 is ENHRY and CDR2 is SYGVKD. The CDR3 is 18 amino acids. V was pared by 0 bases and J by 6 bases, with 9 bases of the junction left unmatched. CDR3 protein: CAISESTTSGRVLNEQFF. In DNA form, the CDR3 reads TGTGCCATCAGTGAGTCGACGACTAGCGGGAGAGTTCTCAATGAGCAGTTCTTC.

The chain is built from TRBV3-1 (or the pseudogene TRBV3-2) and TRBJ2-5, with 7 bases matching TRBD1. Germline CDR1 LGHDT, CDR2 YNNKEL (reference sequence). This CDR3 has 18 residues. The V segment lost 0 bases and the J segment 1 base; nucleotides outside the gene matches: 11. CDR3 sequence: CASSQEDLGQIPQETQYF. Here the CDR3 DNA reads TGTGCCAGCAGCCAAGAGGATCTGGGACAGATACCCCAAGAGACCCAGTACTTC.

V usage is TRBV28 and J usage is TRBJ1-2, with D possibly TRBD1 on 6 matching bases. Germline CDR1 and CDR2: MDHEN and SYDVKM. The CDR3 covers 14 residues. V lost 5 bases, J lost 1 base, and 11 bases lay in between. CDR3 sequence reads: CASSTGGDNYGYTF. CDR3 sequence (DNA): TGTGCCAGCAGTACGGGGGGCGATAACTATGGCTACACCTTC.

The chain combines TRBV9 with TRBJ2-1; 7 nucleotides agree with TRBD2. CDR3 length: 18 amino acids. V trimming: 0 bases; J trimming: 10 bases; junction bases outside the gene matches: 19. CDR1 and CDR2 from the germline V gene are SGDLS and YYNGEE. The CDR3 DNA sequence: TGTGCCAGCAGCGTAGGTTTGGGGGGGAGCTCTGGTTTGGACGAGCAGTTCTTC. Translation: CASSVGLGGSSGLDEQFF.

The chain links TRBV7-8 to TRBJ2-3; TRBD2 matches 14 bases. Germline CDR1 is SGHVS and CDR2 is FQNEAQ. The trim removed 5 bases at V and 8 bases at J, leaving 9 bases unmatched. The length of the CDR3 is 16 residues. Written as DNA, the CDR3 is TGTGCCAGCAGCCGGACCGGGACTAGCGGGAGAGGTACGCAGTATTTT. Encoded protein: CASSRTGTSGRGTQYF.

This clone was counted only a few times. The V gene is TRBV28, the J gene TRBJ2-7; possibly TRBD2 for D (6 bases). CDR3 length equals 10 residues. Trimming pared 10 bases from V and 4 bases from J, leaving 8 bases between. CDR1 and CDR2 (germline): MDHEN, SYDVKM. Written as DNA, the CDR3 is TGTGCCACCCGGGGGTACGAGCAGTACTTC. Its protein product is CATRGYEQYF.

CDR3 in amino acids: CASTQLGGAGGDTQYF. The CDR3 bases are TGTGCCAGCACCCAACTCGGGGGAGCGGGGGGGGATACGCAGTATTTT. V gene TRBV6-6 combines with J gene TRBJ2-3, with 10 bases aligning to TRBD2. This CDR3 is 16 amino acids long. Germline CDR1 and CDR2: MNHNY and SVGAGI (reference sequence). V was clipped by 7 bases and J by 6 bases; unmatched bases: 13.

The CDR3 nucleotides are TGTGCCAGCAGCAACGAGGGGGGGCAGTGGCAAGAGACCCAGTACTTC. Translated, it gives CASSNEGGQWQETQYF. The chain has TRBV28 and TRBJ2-5; D perhaps matches TRBD2 (7 bases). The V end was cut by 6 bases, the J end by 2 bases, with 19 bases between. Germline V gene lookup returns CDR1 MDHEN and CDR2 SYDVKM. There are 16 residues in the CDR3.

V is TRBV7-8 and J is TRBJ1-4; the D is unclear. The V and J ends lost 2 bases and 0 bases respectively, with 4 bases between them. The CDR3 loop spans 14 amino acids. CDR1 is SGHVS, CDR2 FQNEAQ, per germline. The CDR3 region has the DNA TGTGCCAGCAGCTTAACGGCAACTAATGAAAAACTGTTTTTT. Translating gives CASSLTATNEKLFF.